Following are 16 T cell receptor beta chains from one sample sequenced in a study of T cell responses to AZD1222 COVID-19 vaccine. Here immunoSEQ multiplex PCR was the method, and the copy in TCRdb shows in-frame clones only, minus some. The sample has some 160,000 clones; about nine tenths are singletons. The sample was peripheral blood, taken 28 days after the second AZD1222 dose. These receptors were collected from an adult who received the AZD1222 COVID-19 vaccine.

The chain employs TRBV2 and TRBJ1-2; 12 bases align to TRBD1. J gave up 2 bases and V 6 bases, and 4 bases lay outside the gene matches. This CDR3 has 15 residues. Germline V gives CDR1 SNHLY, CDR2 FYNNEI. The CDR3 bases are TGTGCCAGCAGGATAGGGACAGGGGGCAACTATGGCTACACCTTC. The encoded protein is CASRIGTGGNYGYTF.

V and J are TRBV6-5 and TRBJ1-6; 8 bases map to TRBD1. V was pared by 6 bases and J by 9 bases, with 4 bases of the junction left unmatched. The CDR3 sequence is 13 residues long. Per germline, CDR1 MNHEY and CDR2 SVGAGI. The CDR3 nucleotides are TGTGCCAGCAGACAGGGGGTGTCTTCACCCCTCCACTTT. It encodes CASRQGVSSPLHF.

The genes are TRBV9 and TRBJ1-1; D unresolved. This CDR3 has 15 amino acids. The ends were cut back, 3 bases at V and 1 base at J, with 13 bases in the middle. The germline gives CDR1 SGDLS, CDR2 YYNGEE. The DNA of the CDR3 is TGTGCCAGCAGCGCCCTGACTCCCCCGAACACTGAAGCTTTCTTT. Translation: CASSALTPPNTEAFF.

V gene TRBV28 combines with J gene TRBJ1-5; D gene ambiguous. Germline CDR1 MDHEN, CDR2 SYDVKM. Trimming removed 4 bases from V and 0 bases from J, with 4 bases in between. The CDR3 length is 13 residues. Here the CDR3 DNA reads TGTGCCAGCAGTTGGAGTAGCAATCAGCCCCAGCATTTT. It yields the protein CASSWSSNQPQHF.

The V and J genes are TRBV5-1 and TRBJ2-7; the match to TRBD2 covers 9 bases. This CDR3 contains 17 residues. The trim removed 6 bases at V and 2 bases at J, leaving 15 bases unmatched. CDR1 is SGHRS and CDR2 is YFSETQ in the germline V gene. The CDR3, as DNA: TGCGCCAGCACTTGGGCCCGTTTAGCGGGAGTTGCCTACGAGCAGTACTTC. Residues: CASTWARLAGVAYEQYF.

The chain has TRBV11-2 and TRBJ2-1, with D unclear. The CDR3 is 13 residues long. The V end was cut by 4 bases, the J end by 6 bases, with 10 bases between. Germline CDR1 and CDR2: SGHAT and FQNNGV. CDR3 region: CASSSTSGNEQFF. The CDR3 DNA sequence: TGTGCCAGCAGCTCGACTTCGGGCAATGAGCAGTTCTTC.

This clone was found once. This chain links TRBV2 with TRBJ1-4; TRBD1 might be the D (5 bases). Germline values: CDR1 SNHLY, CDR2 FYNNEI. Deletions cut 4 bases from V and 0 bases from J, with 9 bases between. The CDR3 loop spans 15 amino acids. The CDR3 here is CASSGNRPTNEKLFF. The CDR3 DNA follows: TGTGCCAGCAGTGGAAACAGGCCAACTAATGAAAAACTGTTTTTT.

The V gene is TRBV19, the J gene TRBJ2-7; D remains ambiguous. The CDR3 is 8 amino acids. Germline V gene sequence: CDR1 LNHDA, CDR2 SQIVND (reference sequence). Trimming shortened V by 9 bases and J by 4 bases, and 1 base separated the two germline ends. CDR3 bases: TGTGCCAGGTACGAGCAGTACTTC. It yields the protein CARYEQYF. The full variable domain, its missing parts supplied by reference TRBV19 and TRBJ2-7, is DGGITQSPKYLFRKEGQNVTLSCEQNLNHDAMYWYRQDPGQGLRLIYYSQIVNDFQKGDIAEGYSVSREKKESFPLTVTSAQKNPTAFYLCARYEQYFGPGTRLTVT.

The rearrangement links TRBV7-9 to TRBJ1-4; D gene uncertain. The V gene's germline CDR1 is SEHNR and CDR2 FQNEAQ (reference sequence). Trimming took 8 bases from V and 8 from J, leaving 9 bases between them. The CDR3 totals 11 residues. CDR3 sequence: CASRWGEKLFF. Here the CDR3 DNA reads TGTGCCAGCCGGTGGGGAGAAAAACTGTTTTTT.

The chain recombines TRBV7-8 with TRBJ2-3; D is uncertain. The germline V gene encodes CDR1 SGHVS and CDR2 FQNEAQ. Trimming removed 1 base from V and 9 bases from J, with 2 bases in between. There are 10 residues in the CDR3. In DNA, the CDR3 is TGTGCCAGCAGCTTAGAAACGCAGTATTTT. It translates to CASSLETQYF. Looking up the rest from reference TRBV7-8 and TRBJ2-3 gives the full variable domain: GAGVSQSPRYKVAKRGQDVALRCDPISGHVSLFWYQQALGQGPEFLTYFQNEAQLDKSGLPSDRFFAERPEGSVSTLKIQRTQQEDSAVYLCASSLETQYFGPGTRLTVL.

The J gene is TRBJ1-1, the V gene TRBV18; 9 nucleotides line up with TRBD1. CDR1 KGHSH and CDR2 LQKENI come from the germline V gene. V lost 3 bases to trimming and J lost 10 bases; unmatched junction nucleotides: 9. The CDR3 has 14 amino acids. The CDR3 nucleotides are TGTGCCAGCTCACCGGGGACAGGGATTGGTGGAGCTTTCTTT. Its translation is CASSPGTGIGGAFF.

The V gene is TRBV5-8, the J gene TRBJ2-7; TRBD1 matches 7 bases. Per the germline V gene, CDR1 is SGHTS and CDR2 is YDEGEE. The CDR3 contains 13 residues. V gave up 3 bases and J gave up 9 bases; unmatched junction bases: 9. In DNA form, the CDR3 reads TGTGCCAGCAGCTCAGGACAGGTCGGAGGGCAGTACTTC. This gives the protein CASSSGQVGGQYF.

The rearrangement links TRBV7-9 to TRBJ1-5; D is perhaps TRBD1 (6 bases). The germline gives CDR1 SEHNR, CDR2 FQNEAQ (reference sequence). V was trimmed by 2 bases and J by 6 bases, leaving 8 bases between them. The CDR3 loop spans 13 amino acids. The CDR3 spells CASSLQGSQPQHF. The CDR3, as DNA: TGTGCCAGCAGCTTACAGGGGAGTCAGCCCCAGCATTTT.

The chain links TRBV19 to TRBJ2-3, with D perhaps TRBD1 or TRBD2 (5 bases each). V dropped 6 bases and J dropped 2 bases, with 12 bases sitting between them. The CDR3 contains 14 residues. Germline CDR1 and CDR2: LNHDA and SQIVND (reference sequence). Here the CDR3 DNA reads TGTGCCAGTAGGCGAGGGGTTAACACAGATACGCAGTATTTT. Its translation: CASRRGVNTDTQYF.

The V and J genes are TRBV11-2 and TRBJ2-1, with D perhaps being TRBD1 or TRBD2 (5 bases each). V lost 3 bases and J 2 bases, leaving 11 bases between the germline ends. CDR3 length equals 15 residues. Germline CDR1 and CDR2: SGHAT and FQNNGV. The CDR3 sequence: CASSLGEFTYNEQFF. The CDR3 DNA follows: TGTGCCAGCAGCTTGGGGGAGTTCACCTACAATGAGCAGTTCTTC.

This clone was observed a single time. The rearrangement joins TRBV24-1 to TRBJ2-1; 9 bases agree with TRBD2. Losses at the gene ends were 5 bases for V and 7 bases for J; bases not matched to a gene: 17. The CDR3 has 18 residues. Germline V gene data show CDR1 as KGHDR and CDR2 as SFDVKD. CDR3 in DNA: TGTGCCACCAGTGCGGCGCAGTGGGGTAGCGGGAGTAAAAATGAGCAGTTCTTC. Its translation is CATSAAQWGSGSKNEQFF.